The 28 T cell receptor beta chains below were found in one sample sequenced in a study of cytomegalovirus exposure and HLA in healthy donors (dated by TCRdb to 2015 to 2018). Receptors were amplified or captured by the immunoSEQ multiplex PCR assay. For the multiplex PCR, a mixture combining 60 forward primers for TCR Vbeta segments and 13 reverse primers for TCR Jbeta segments was used. TCRdb holds this immuneACCESS table with in-frame rearrangements only. Some clones are missing; in checked studies, unresolved V genes explain under half, and the rest has no known cause. The sample table holds about 120,000 clones, of which over 65% were seen once. The ten largest account for under 14% of the sample. Sequencing was done on a sample of PBMCs. The source of these receptors is a woman between 50 and 59 years old in good health and CMV-seropositive.

CDR3 protein: CASSQDGYGGPNEQFF. The CDR3 DNA is TGCGCCAGCAGCCAAGATGGGTACGGCGGGCCTAATGAGCAGTTCTTC. The rearrangement uses TRBV4-3 and TRBJ2-1; tentative D call: TRBD2 (5 bases). V was pared by 0 bases and J by 7 bases, with 16 bases between. The CDR3 is 16 residues long. The V gene's germline CDR1 is LGHNA and CDR2 YSLEER.

This chain's CDR3 is CASSEVREGGYTF. CDR3 coding DNA: TGTGCCAGCAGTGAAGTCAGGGAGGGTGGCTACACCTTC. J is TRBJ1-2 and V is TRBV6-1; D is perhaps TRBD1 (5 bases). V lost 1 base and J 7 bases, leaving 10 bases between the germline ends. CDR1 is MNHNS, CDR2 SASEGT, per germline. CDR3 length: 13 residues.

The chain combines TRBV4-3 with TRBJ2-5; D unresolved. Deletions cut 0 bases from V and 1 base from J, with 15 bases between. The CDR3 is 17 amino acids. Germline-derived CDR1 and CDR2 are LGHNA and YSLEER. DNA for the CDR3: TGCGCCAGCAGCCAAGATTTACCTCCACCGGGCCAAGAGACCCAGTACTTC. Its translation is CASSQDLPPPGQETQYF.

V gene TRBV5-1 combines with J gene TRBJ2-2; a possible D gene is TRBD1 (6 bases). This CDR3 comprises 17 residues. Germline CDR1 and CDR2: SGHRS and YFSETQ. V dropped 1 base and J dropped 3 bases, with 16 bases sitting between them. This CDR3 is CASSLTGNSKDTGELFF. The CDR3 DNA is TGCGCCAGCAGCTTGACAGGGAATAGCAAGGACACCGGGGAGCTGTTTTTT.

The rearrangement uses TRBV7-3 and TRBJ2-7, with 10 bases identical to TRBD1. There are 13 residues in the CDR3. Germline V gene lookup returns CDR1 SGHTA and CDR2 FQGTGA. The trim removed 5 bases at V and 6 bases at J, leaving 4 bases unmatched. The CDR3 DNA is TGTGCCAGCAGCACAGGGACAGGGGCCGAGCAGTACTTC. Encoded protein: CASSTGTGAEQYF.

Regarding this clone: The junction departs from germline at one end; a sequencing error may be responsible. The chain carries TRBV19 and TRBJ2-1; TRBD1 matches at 8 bases. The germline gives CDR1 LNHDA, CDR2 SQIVND (reference sequence). This CDR3 has 16 amino acids. The CDR3 DNA is TGTGCCAGTAGTATAACCGGGACAGGCTCCTTCAATGAGCAGTTCTTC. Amino acids: CASSITGTGSFNEQFF.

The chain combines TRBV4-1 with TRBJ2-6; TRBD2 matches 11 bases. The germline V gene has CDR1 MGHRA and CDR2 YSYEKL. With 0 bases clipped from V and 0 bases from J, the junction kept 7 bases outside the gene matches. The CDR3 consists of 20 residues. The CDR3 nucleotides are TGCGCCAGCAGCCAAGATATCGCTAGCGGGAGGCTCTCTGGGGCCAACGTCCTGACTTTC. It encodes CASSQDIASGRLSGANVLTF.

This chain connects TRBV7-2 to TRBJ2-7, with 8 bases fitting TRBD2. The V gene end was trimmed by 6 bases and the J gene end by 6 bases; junction bases not matched to a gene: 10. Germline-derived CDR1 and CDR2 are SGHTA and FQGNSA. The CDR3 sequence is 14 residues long. Written as DNA, the CDR3 is TGTGCCAGCAGGGGAGCCGGGACTAGTTCCGAGCAGTACTTC. This translates into CASRGAGTSSEQYF.

The V and J genes are TRBV5-4 and TRBJ1-1; TRBD1 matches 7 bases. CDR1 SGHNT and CDR2 YYREEE come from the germline V gene (reference sequence). Trimming removed 2 bases from V and 11 bases from J; junction bases left unmatched: 12. The CDR3 extends over 14 amino acids. CDR3 sequence (DNA): TGTGCCAGCAGCTTCGACAGGGAACGGTTGGATGCTTTCTTT. Its translation: CASSFDRERLDAFF.

The chain is built from TRBV6-4 and TRBJ2-3; TRBD2 is a possible D gene (5 bases). V gave up 2 bases and J gave up 1 base, with 7 bases separating them. The CDR3 loop spans 14 amino acids. Germline CDR1 and CDR2: MRHNA and SNTAGT. DNA of the CDR3: TGTGCCAGCAGTGACCAAGCGGGCACAGATACGCAGTATTTT. This translates into CASSDQAGTDTQYF.

This sequence joins TRBV28 and TRBJ1-4, with 9 bases that match TRBD1. V lost 5 bases to trimming and J lost 1 base; unmatched junction nucleotides: 14. The CDR3 runs to 19 residues. CDR1 and CDR2 from the germline V gene are MDHEN and SYDVKM. CDR3 amino acids: CASSLLQGAISLTNEKLFF. The CDR3 bases are TGTGCCAGCAGTCTATTACAGGGGGCGATATCCTTAACTAATGAAAAACTGTTTTTT.

A single count supports this clone. The V call is TRBV9, the J call TRBJ2-2; unclear D gene. CDR1 SGDLS and CDR2 YYNGEE come from the germline V gene. The CDR3 sequence is 15 residues long. Trimming left V 0 bases short and J 5 bases short, with 11 bases between. This CDR3 reads CASSVGHRGTGELFF. In DNA, the CDR3 is TGTGCCAGCAGCGTAGGCCACCGAGGTACCGGGGAGCTGTTTTTT.

For the CDR3, the DNA is TGTGCCTGGAGTACCCGGGGGAGAAGTTCACCCCTCCACTTT. Translating it yields CAWSTRGRSSPLHF. This chain joins TRBV30 and TRBJ1-6, with a tentative D call TRBD1 (5 bases). Germline CDR1 GTSNPN, CDR2 SVGIG (reference sequence). Trimming took 2 bases from V and 9 from J, leaving 14 bases between them. The CDR3 is 14 amino acids.

The genes are TRBV19 and TRBJ2-7, with 9 bases aligning to TRBD1. The trim removed 6 bases at V and 4 bases at J, leaving 7 bases unmatched. Germline V gene data show CDR1 as LNHDA and CDR2 as SQIVND (reference sequence). This CDR3 has 14 residues. DNA of the CDR3: TGTGCCAGTAGGCTGACAGGGGGTAAATACGAGCAGTACTTC. Protein sequence: CASRLTGGKYEQYF.

V is TRBV30 and J is TRBJ1-2; D gene ambiguous. Germline values: CDR1 GTSNPN, CDR2 SVGIG (reference sequence). This CDR3 has 14 residues. Between the trimmed V and J ends, which lost 4 bases and 4 bases, there was a span of 16 bases. The CDR3 sequence is CAWTHLGGSYGYTF. The DNA for the CDR3 is TGTGCCTGGACCCATCTTGGCGGCTCCTATGGCTACACCTTC.

The rearrangement links TRBV9 to TRBJ2-7; possible D gene TRBD1, 5 bases. The germline V gene has CDR1 SGDLS and CDR2 YYNGEE. This CDR3 is 14 amino acids long. Trimming took off 0 bases at V and 1 base at J, with 8 bases between the two ends. CDR3 sequence (DNA): TGTGCCAGCAGCGTAGAAGGGGAATCCTACGAGCAGTACTTC. The encoded protein is CASSVEGESYEQYF. The whole variable domain, remainder taken from reference TRBV9 and TRBJ2-7, is DSGVTQTPKHLITATGQRVTLRCSPRSGDLSVYWYQQSLDQGLQFLIQYYNGEERAKGNILERFSAQQFPDLHSELNLSSLELGDSALYFCASSVEGESYEQYFGPGTRLTVT.

This clone was seen only a few times. V usage is TRBV7-9 and J usage is TRBJ1-2; D is unclear. With 2 bases removed from V and 5 bases from J, the gap between germline ends came to 12 bases. The V gene's germline CDR1 is SEHNR and CDR2 FQNEAQ (reference sequence). This CDR3 has 14 amino acids. CDR3 bases: TGTGCCAGCAGCTTAATAACAGTTTTTTATGGCTACACCTTC. Residues: CASSLITVFYGYTF.

CDR3 loop: CSVETSGSSYNEQFF. In DNA, the CDR3 is TGCAGCGTTGAGACTAGCGGGAGCTCCTACAATGAGCAGTTCTTC. The gene calls are TRBV29-1 and TRBJ2-1; 12 bases align to TRBD2. The germline gives CDR1 SQVTM, CDR2 ANQGSEA. The CDR3 is 15 residues long. After removal of 3 bases from V and 0 bases from J, the junction contained 0 bases not matched to a gene.

The chain has TRBV13 and TRBJ2-2, with TRBD1 matching over 10 bases. Germline CDR1 reads PRHDT; CDR2 reads FYEKMQ (reference sequence). The CDR3 covers 16 residues. V lost 5 bases, J lost 7 bases, and 10 bases stayed unmatched. CDR3 DNA: TGTGCCAGCAGCGCCCGGGACAGGGGATCATACGGGGAGCTGTTTTTT. This sequence encodes CASSARDRGSYGELFF.

The rearrangement links TRBV5-1 to TRBJ1-2, with TRBD1 matching over 7 bases. V shed 3 bases and J 7 bases; nucleotides not matched to a gene: 9. Germline V gene data show CDR1 as SGHRS and CDR2 as YFSETQ. This CDR3 has 14 amino acids. For the CDR3, the DNA is TGCGCCAGCAGCTCCGACAGGGTGCTAGCTGGCTACACCTTC. It codes for CASSSDRVLAGYTF.

V is TRBV4-1 and J is TRBJ1-5, with D possibly being TRBD1 (6 bases). Germline CDR1 is MGHRA and CDR2 is YSYEKL. Trimming cost V 4 bases and J 4 bases, with 14 bases left between them. The length of the CDR3 is 15 residues. The CDR3 reads CASSPDLRGNQPQHF. CDR3 nucleotides: TGCGCCAGCAGCCCAGATCTAAGGGGGAATCAGCCCCAGCATTTT.

The DNA of the CDR3 is TGTGCCAGCAGCTCAGGACACTACGAGCAGTACTTC. Protein: CASSSGHYEQYF. The chain recombines TRBV7-2 with TRBJ2-7; tentative D call: TRBD1 (5 bases). Trimming removed 4 bases from V and 3 bases from J, with 7 bases in between. Looked up from germline, CDR1 is SGHTA and CDR2 is FQGNSA. There are 12 residues in the CDR3.

The chain carries TRBV5-4 and TRBJ1-1; TRBD1 agrees at 8 bases. V lost 6 bases, J lost 4 bases, and 8 bases stayed unmatched. This CDR3 contains 14 residues. Germline V gene lookup returns CDR1 SGHNT and CDR2 YYREEE (reference sequence). CDR3 residues: CASTSIDRGTEAFF. In DNA form, the CDR3 reads TGTGCCAGCACCTCGATAGACAGGGGCACTGAAGCTTTCTTT.

This chain joins TRBV28 and TRBJ1-2; the D is unclear. Trimming took 7 bases from V and 0 from J, leaving 15 bases between them. CDR3 length equals 15 residues. Per the germline V gene, CDR1 is MDHEN and CDR2 is SYDVKM. This CDR3 reads CASIERRVTNYGYTF. Here the CDR3 DNA reads TGTGCCAGCATCGAACGTCGGGTCACTAACTATGGCTACACCTTC.

This clone was observed once. The chain combines TRBV29-1 with TRBJ2-5, with 7 bases fitting TRBD1. Germline CDR1 reads SQVTM; CDR2 reads ANQGSEA. The CDR3 covers 13 residues. V lost 5 bases to trimming and J lost 0 bases; unmatched junction nucleotides: 3. The CDR3 region has the DNA TGCAGCGTTAACAGGGGACACCAAGAGACCCAGTACTTC. Translation: CSVNRGHQETQYF.

The chain recombines TRBV13 with TRBJ2-5; D is unresolved. The CDR3 consists of 12 residues. With 1 base removed from V and 5 bases from J, the gap between germline ends came to 5 bases. Germline V CDR1 and CDR2: PRHDT, FYEKMQ (reference sequence). The CDR3 bases are TGTGCCAGCAGCTTAGATCGTGAGACCCAGTACTTC. It specifies CASSLDRETQYF. Variable domain in full (rest from reference TRBV13 and TRBJ2-5): AAGVIQSPRHLIKEKRETATLKCYPIPRHDTVYWYQQGPGQDPQFLISFYEKMQSDKGSIPDRFSAQQFSDYHSELNMSSLELGDSALYFCASSLDRETQYFGPGTRLLVL.

The chain couples TRBV7-6 to TRBJ2-7, with 7 bases fitting TRBD2. CDR1 is SGHVS and CDR2 is FNYEAQ in the germline V gene. After removal of 3 bases from V and 3 bases from J, the junction contained 2 bases not matched to a gene. This CDR3 is 13 amino acids long. The CDR3 here is CASSLSGGYEQYF. CDR3 nucleotides: TGTGCCAGCAGCTTGTCGGGGGGCTACGAGCAGTACTTC.

The chain uses TRBV19 and TRBJ1-2, with 8 bases that match TRBD1. CDR3 length: 14 residues. From germline, CDR1 is LNHDA and CDR2 SQIVND (reference sequence). V was pared by 5 bases and J by 7 bases, with 9 bases of the junction left unmatched. The CDR3 DNA follows: TGTGCCAGTAGTGAGGACAGGGACGCGGCTGGCTACACCTTC. Its translation is CASSEDRDAAGYTF.